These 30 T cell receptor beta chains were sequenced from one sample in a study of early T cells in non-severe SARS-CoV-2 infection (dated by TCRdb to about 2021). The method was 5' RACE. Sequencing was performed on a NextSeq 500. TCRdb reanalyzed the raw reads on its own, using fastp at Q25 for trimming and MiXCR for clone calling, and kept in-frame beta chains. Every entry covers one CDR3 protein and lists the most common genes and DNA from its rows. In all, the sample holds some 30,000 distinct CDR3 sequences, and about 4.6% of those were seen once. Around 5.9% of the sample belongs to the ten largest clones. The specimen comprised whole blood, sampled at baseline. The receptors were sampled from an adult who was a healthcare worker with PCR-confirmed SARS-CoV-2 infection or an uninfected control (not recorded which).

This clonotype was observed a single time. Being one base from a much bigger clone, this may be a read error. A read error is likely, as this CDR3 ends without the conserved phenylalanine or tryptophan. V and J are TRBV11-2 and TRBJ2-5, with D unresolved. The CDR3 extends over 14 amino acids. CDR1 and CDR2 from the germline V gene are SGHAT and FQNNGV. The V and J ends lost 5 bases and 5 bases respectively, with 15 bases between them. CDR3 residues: CASSPWASPETQYL. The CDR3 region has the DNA TGTGCCAGCAGCCCATGGGCATCACCCGAGACCCAGTACCTC.

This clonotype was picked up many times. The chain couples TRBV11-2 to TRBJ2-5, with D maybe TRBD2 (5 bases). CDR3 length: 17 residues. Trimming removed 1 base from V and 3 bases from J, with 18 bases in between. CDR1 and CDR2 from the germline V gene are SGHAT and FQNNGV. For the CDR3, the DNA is TGTGCCAGCAGCTTAGGAGCGAGAGGACCCGGGGAAGAGACCCAGTACTTC. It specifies CASSLGARGPGEETQYF.

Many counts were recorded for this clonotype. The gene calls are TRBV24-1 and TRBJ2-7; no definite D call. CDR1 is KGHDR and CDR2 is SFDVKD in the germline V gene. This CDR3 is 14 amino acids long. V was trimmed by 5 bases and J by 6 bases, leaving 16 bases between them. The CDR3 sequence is CATSGSSGPSEQYF. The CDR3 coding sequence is TGTGCCACCAGTGGAAGCTCAGGACCTTCCGAGCAGTACTTC.

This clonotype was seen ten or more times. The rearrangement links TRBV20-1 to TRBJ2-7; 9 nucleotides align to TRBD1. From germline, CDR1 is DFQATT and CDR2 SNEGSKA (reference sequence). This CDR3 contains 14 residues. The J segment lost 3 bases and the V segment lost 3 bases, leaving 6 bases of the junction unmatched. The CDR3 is CSARGTGLYYEQYF. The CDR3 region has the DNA TGCAGTGCTAGGGGGACAGGGCTTTACTACGAGCAGTACTTC.

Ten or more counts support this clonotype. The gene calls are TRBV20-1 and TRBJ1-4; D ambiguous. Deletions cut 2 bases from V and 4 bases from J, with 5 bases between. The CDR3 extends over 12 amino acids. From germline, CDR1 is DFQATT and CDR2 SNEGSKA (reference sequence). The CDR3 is CSARRRNEKLFF. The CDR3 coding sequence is TGCAGTGCTAGACGCCGTAATGAAAAACTGTTTTTT.

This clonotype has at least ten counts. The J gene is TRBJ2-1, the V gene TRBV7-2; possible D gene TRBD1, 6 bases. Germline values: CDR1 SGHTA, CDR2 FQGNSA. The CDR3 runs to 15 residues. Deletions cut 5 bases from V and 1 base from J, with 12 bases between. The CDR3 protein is CASSPQGTSYNEQFF. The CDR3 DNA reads TGTGCCAGCAGCCCACAGGGAACTTCCTACAATGAGCAGTTCTTC.

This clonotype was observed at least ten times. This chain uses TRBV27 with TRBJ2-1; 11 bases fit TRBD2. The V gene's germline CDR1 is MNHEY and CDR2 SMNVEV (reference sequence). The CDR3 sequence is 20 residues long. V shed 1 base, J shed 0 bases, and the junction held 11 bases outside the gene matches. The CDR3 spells CASSLYLAGGLPSSYNEQFF. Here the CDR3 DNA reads TGTGCCAGCAGTTTATACCTAGCGGGGGGACTGCCTAGCTCCTACAATGAGCAGTTCTTC.

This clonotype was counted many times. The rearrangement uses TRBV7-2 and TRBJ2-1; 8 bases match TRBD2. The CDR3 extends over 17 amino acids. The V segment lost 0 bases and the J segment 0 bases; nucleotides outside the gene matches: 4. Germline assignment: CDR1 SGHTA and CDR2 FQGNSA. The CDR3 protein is CASSLASGGPSYNEQFF. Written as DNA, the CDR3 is TGTGCCAGCAGCTTAGCCAGCGGGGGCCCCTCCTACAATGAGCAGTTCTTC.

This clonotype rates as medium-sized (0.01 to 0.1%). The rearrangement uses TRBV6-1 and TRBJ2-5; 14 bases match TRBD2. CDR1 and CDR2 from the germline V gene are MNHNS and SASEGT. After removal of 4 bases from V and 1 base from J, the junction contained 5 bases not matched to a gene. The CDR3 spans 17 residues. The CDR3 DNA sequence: TGTGCCAGCAGTGCATGGGGACTAGCGGGAGTCCAAGAGACCCAGTACTTC. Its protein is CASSAWGLAGVQETQYF.

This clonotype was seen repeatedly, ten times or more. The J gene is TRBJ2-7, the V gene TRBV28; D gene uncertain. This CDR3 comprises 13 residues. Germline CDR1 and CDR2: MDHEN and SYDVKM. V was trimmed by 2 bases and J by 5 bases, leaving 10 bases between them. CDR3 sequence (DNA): TGTGCCAGCAGTTTACCCGTCGTGAACGAGCAGTACTTC. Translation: CASSLPVVNEQYF.

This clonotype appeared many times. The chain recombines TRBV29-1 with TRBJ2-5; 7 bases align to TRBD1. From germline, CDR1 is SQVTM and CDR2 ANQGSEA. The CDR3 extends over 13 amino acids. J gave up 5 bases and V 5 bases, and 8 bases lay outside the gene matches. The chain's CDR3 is CSVLRRGGETQYF. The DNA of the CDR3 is TGCAGCGTTCTGAGGAGAGGGGGCGAGACCCAGTACTTC.

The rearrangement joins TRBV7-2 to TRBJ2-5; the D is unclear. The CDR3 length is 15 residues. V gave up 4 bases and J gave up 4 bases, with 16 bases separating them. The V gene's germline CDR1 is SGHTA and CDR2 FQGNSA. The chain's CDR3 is CASSSALGSGETQYF. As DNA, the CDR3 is TGTGCCAGCAGCTCCGCGTTGGGTTCGGGAGAGACCCAGTACTTC.

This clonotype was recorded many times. The CDR3 protein is CASSPWTIQETQYF. In DNA form, the CDR3 reads TGTGCCAGCAGCCCATGGACCATTCAAGAGACCCAGTACTTC. The chain combines TRBV7-9 with TRBJ2-5; no firm D call. Trimming left V 5 bases short and J 2 bases short, with 12 bases between. Looked up from germline, CDR1 is SEHNR and CDR2 is FQNEAQ (reference sequence). The CDR3 loop spans 14 amino acids.

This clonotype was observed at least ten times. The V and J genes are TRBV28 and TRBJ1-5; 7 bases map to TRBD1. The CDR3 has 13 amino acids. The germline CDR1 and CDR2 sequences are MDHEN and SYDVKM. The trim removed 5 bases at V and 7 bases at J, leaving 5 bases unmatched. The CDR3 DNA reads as TGTGCCAGCAGTCAAGACAGGGTACAGCCCCAGCATTTT. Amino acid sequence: CASSQDRVQPQHF.

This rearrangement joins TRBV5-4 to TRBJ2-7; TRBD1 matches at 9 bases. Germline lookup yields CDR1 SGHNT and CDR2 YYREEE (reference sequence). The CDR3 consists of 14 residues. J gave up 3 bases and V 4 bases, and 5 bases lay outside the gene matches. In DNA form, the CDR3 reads TGTGCCAGCAGCCGCCGGGACAGGGTCTACGAGCAGTACTTC. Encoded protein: CASSRRDRVYEQYF.

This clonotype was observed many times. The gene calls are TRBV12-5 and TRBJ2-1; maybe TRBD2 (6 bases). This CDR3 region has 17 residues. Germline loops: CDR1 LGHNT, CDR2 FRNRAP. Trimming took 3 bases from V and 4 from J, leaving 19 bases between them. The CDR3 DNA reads TGTGCTAGTGGTTTCTACACCCCCGGGACTTCATACAATGAGCAGTTCTTC. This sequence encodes CASGFYTPGTSYNEQFF.

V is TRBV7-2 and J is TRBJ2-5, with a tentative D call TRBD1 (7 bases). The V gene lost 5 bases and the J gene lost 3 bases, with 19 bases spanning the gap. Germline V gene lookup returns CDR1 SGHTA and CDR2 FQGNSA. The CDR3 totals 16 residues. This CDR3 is CASSRNSQGGKETQYF. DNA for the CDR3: TGTGCCAGCAGCCGGAACAGCCAGGGGGGAAAAGAGACCCAGTACTTC.

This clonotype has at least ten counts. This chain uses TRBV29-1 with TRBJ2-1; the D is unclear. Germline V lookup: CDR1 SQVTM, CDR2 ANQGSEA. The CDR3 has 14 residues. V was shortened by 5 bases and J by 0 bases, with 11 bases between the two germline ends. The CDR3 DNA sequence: TGCAGCGTTCCTAGTTCCGCCTCCTACAATGAGCAGTTCTTC. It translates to CSVPSSASYNEQFF.

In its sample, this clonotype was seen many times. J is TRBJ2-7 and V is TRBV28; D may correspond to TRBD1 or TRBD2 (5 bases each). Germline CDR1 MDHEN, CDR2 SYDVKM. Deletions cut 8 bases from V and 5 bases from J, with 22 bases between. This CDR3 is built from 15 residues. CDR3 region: CASGLTQGPGHEQYF. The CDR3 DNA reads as TGTGCCAGCGGTCTTACTCAGGGTCCGGGACACGAGCAGTACTTC.

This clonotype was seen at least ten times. CDR3 nucleotides: TGTGCCAGCTCACCAAGGGGAGCTAGCGGGCTGGGGTACAATGAGCAGTTCTTC. Encoded protein: CASSPRGASGLGYNEQFF. The chain couples TRBV18 to TRBJ2-1; 8 nucleotides line up with TRBD2. CDR3 size: 18 residues. Trimming at V came to 2 bases and at J to 4 bases, leaving 13 bases not matched to a gene. The germline CDR1 and CDR2 sequences are KGHSH and LQKENI.

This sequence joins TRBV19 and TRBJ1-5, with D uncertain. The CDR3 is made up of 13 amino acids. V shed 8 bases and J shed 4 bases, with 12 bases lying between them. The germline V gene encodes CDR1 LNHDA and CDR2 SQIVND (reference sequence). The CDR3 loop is CASSEGRNQPQHF. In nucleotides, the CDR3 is TGTGCCAGTTCAGAGGGCAGGAATCAGCCCCAGCATTTT.

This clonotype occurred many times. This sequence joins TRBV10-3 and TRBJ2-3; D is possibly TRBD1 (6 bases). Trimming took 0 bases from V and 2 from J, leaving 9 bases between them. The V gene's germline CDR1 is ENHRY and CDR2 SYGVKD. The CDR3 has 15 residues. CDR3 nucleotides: TGTGCCATCAGTGAGTCAAGGGGGAACACAGATACGCAGTATTTT. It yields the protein CAISESRGNTDTQYF.

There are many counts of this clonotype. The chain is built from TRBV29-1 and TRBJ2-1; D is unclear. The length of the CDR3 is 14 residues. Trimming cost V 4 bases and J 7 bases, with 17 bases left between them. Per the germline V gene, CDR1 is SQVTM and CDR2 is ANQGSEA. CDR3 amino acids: CSVGPFGQLNEQFF. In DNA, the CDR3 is TGCAGCGTTGGCCCCTTCGGGCAGCTGAATGAGCAGTTCTTC.

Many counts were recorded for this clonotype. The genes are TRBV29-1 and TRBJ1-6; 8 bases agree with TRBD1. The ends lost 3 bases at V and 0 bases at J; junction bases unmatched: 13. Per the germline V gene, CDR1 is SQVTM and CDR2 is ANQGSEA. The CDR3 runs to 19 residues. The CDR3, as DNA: TGCAGCGTTGATCCCCCGGAGGACAGGGTGAGCTCCTATAATTCACCCCTCCACTTT. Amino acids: CSVDPPEDRVSSYNSPLHF.

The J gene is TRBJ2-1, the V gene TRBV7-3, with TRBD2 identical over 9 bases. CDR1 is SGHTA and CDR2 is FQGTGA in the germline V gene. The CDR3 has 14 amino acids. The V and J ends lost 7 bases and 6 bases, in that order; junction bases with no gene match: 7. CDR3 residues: CASTRGGAANEQFF. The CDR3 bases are TGTGCCAGCACCCGCGGGGGGGCGGCCAATGAGCAGTTCTTC. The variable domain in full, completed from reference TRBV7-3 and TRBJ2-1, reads GAGVSQTPSNKVTEKGKYVELRCDPISGHTALYWYRQSLGQGPEFLIYFQGTGAADDSGLPNDRFFAVRPEGSVSTLKIQRTERGDSAVYLCASTRGGAANEQFFGPGTRLTVL.

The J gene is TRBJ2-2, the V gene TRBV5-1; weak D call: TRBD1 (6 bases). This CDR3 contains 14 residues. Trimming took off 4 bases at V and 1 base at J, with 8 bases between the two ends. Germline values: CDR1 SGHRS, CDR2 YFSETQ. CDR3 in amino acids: CASSLTGNTGELFF. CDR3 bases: TGCGCCAGCAGCCTGACAGGGAACACCGGGGAGCTGTTTTTT.

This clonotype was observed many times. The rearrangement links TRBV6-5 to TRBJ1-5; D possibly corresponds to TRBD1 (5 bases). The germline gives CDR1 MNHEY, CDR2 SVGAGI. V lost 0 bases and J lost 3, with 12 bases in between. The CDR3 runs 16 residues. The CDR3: CASSYSGAGFNQPQHF. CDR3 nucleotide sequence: TGTGCCAGCAGTTACTCAGGGGCAGGTTTCAATCAGCCCCAGCATTTT.

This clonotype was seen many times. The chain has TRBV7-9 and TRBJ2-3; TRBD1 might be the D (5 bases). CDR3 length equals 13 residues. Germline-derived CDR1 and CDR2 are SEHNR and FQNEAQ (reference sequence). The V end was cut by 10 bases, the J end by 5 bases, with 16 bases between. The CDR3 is CAIPWGAGDTQYF. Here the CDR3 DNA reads TGTGCCATCCCGTGGGGCGCCGGAGATACGCAGTATTTT. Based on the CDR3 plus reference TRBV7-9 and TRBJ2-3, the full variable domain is DTGVSQNPRHKITKRGQNVTFRCDPISEHNRLYWYRQTLGQGPEFLTYFQNEAQLEKSRLLSDRFSAERPKGSFSTLEIQRTEQGDSAMYLCAIPWGAGDTQYFGPGTRLTVL.

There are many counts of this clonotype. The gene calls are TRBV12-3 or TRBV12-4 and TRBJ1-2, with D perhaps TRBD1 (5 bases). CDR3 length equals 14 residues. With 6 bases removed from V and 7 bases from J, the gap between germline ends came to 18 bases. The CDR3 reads CASRAGTAGSGYTF. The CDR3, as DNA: TGTGCCAGCAGGGCCGGGACTGCCGGTTCTGGCTACACCTTC.

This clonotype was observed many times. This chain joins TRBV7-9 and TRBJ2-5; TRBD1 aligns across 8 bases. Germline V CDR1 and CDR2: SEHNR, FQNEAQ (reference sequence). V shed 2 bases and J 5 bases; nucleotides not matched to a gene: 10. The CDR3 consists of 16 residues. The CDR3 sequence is CASSLLGQAGKETQYF. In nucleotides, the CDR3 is TGTGCCAGCAGCTTACTGGGACAGGCGGGGAAGGAGACCCAGTACTTC.